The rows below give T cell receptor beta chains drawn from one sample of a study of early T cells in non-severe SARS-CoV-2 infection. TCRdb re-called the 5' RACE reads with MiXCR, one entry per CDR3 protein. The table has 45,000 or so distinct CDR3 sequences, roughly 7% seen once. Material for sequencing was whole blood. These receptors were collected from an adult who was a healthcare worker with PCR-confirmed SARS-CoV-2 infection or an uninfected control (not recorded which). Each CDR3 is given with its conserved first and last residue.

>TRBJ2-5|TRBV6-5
CASSLTSEQETQYF
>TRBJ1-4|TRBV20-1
CSARVRGQGGEKLFF
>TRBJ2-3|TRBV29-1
CSVDGGSSTDTQYF
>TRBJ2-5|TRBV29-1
CSVDRGTKTQYF
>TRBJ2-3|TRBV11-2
CASSLLAGAPTKDTDTQYF
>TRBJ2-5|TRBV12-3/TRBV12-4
CASSLQGTGETQYF
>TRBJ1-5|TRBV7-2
CASSLVGVGSNQPQHF
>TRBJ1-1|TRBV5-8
CASSYQTGKTEAFF
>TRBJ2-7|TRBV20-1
CSAIRDRGLRQYF
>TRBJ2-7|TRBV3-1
CASSQATAEQYF
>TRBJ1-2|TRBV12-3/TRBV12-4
CASSSSGRKRDTF
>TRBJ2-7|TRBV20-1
CSARDYGRDRRSYEQYF
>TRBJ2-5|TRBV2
CASSGYTETQYF
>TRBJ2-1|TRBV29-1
CSVEGQGGPYNEQFF
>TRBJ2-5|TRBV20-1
CSAAPGTSDETQYF
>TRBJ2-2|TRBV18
CASSPGLERTGELFF
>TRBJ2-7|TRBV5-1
CASSLVNRAKVAYEQYF
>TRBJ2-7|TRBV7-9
CASSVEYEQYF
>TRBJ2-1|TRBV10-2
CASSETGTGEYNEQFF
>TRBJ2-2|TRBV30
CAWSARTANTGELFF
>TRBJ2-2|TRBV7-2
CASSFRGAGHTGELFF
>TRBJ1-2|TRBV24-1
CATSGRNYGYTF
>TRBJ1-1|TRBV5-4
CASSPAGGRITEAFF
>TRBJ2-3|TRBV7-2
CASSWGTRTDTQYF
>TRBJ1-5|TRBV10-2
CASSRGAGQPQHF
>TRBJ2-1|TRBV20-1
CSAREPSGVLDEQFF